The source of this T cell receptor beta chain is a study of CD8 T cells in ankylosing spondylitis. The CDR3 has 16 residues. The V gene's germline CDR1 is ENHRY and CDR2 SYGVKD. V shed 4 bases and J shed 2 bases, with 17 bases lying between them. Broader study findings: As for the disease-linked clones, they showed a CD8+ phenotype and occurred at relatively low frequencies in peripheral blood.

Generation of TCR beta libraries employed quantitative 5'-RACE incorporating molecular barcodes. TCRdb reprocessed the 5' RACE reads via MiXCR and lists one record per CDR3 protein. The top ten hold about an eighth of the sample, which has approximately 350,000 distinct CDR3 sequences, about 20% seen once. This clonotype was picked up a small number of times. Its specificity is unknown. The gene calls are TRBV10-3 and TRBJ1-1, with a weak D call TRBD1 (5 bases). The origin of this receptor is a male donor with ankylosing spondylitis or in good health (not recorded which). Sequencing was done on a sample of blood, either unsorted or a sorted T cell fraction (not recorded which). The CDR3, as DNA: TGTGCCATCAGTGTCTCCCCAAGGACACCAAACACTGAAGCTTTCTTT. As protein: CAISVSPRTPNTEAFF.